This T cell receptor (beta chain) stems from a study of T cells after yellow fever vaccination. Study-level points and caveats: Most primary-vaccination clones recurred post-booster (more than 95% CD4, around 88% CD8).

V lost 0 bases and J 8 bases, leaving 11 bases between the germline ends. This CDR3 has 13 residues. Germline CDR1 LGHDT, CDR2 YNNKEL (reference sequence). To note about this clonotype: Its target is unknown.

MiXCR was run by TCRdb on the 5' RACE reads, yielding one entry per CDR3 protein. The sample records about 550,000 distinct CDR3 sequences, less than 20% being singletons. V gene TRBV3-1 combines with J gene TRBJ2-7; no definite D call. This sequence originates from a man aged 30 to 45 who received the YFV17D yellow fever vaccine. The source material was PBMCs, sampled 15 days after the yellow fever booster vaccination. For the CDR3, the DNA is TGTGCCAGCAGCCAAGATCACGCCGGGCAGCAGTACTTC. Translated, it gives CASSQDHAGQQYF.